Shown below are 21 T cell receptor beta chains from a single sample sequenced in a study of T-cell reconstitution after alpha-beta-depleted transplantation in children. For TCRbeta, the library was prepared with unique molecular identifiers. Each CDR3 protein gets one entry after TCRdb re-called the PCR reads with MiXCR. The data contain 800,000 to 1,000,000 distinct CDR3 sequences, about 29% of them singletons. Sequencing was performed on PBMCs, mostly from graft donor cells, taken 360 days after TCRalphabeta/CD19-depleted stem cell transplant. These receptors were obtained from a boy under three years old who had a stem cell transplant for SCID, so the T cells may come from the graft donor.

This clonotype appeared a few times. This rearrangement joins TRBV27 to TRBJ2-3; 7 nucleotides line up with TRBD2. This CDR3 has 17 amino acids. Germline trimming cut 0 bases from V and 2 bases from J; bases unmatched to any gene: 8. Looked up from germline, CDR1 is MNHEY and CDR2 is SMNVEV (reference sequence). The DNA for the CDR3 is TGTGCCAGCAGTTTATCCTCCGGGACTATCCTCACAGATACGCAGTATTTT. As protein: CASSLSSGTILTDTQYF.

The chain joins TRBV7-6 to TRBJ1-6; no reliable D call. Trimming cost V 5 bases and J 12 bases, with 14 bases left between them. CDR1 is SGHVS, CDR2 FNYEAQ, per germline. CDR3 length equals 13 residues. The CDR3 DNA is TGTGCCAGCAGCCCCTATCGCTGGGGACCCCTCCACTTT. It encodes CASSPYRWGPLHF. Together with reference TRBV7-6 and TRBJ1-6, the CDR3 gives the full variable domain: GAGVSQSPRYKVTKRGQDVALRCDPISGHVSLYWYRQALGQGPEFLTYFNYEAQQDKSGLPNDRFSAERPEGSISTLTIQRTEQRDSAMYRCASSPYRWGPLHFGNGTRLTVT.

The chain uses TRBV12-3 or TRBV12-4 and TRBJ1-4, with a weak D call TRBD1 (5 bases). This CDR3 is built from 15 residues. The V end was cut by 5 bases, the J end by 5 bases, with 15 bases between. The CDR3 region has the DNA TGTGCCAGCAGTCCCCGGGGCGGTCGAAATGAAAAACTGTTTTTT. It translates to CASSPRGGRNEKLFF.

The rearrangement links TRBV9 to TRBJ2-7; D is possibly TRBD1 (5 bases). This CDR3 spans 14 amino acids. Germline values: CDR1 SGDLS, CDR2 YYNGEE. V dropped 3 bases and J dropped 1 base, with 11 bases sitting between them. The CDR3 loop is CASSGDAGSYEQYF. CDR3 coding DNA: TGTGCCAGCAGCGGAGACGCAGGGTCCTACGAGCAGTACTTC.

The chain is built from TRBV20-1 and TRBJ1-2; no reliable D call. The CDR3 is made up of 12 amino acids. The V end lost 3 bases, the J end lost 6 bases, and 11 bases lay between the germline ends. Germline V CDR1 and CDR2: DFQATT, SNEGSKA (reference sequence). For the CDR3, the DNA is TGCAGTGCTAGCCGGCTGAATAATGGCTACACCTTC. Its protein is CSASRLNNGYTF.

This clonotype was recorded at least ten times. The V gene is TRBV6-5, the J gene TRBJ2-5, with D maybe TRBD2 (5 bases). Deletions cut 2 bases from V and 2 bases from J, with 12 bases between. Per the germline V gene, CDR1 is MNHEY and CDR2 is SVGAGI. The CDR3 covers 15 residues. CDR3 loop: CASSYIAGEQETQYF. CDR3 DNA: TGTGCCAGCAGTTACATCGCCGGGGAGCAAGAGACCCAGTACTTC.

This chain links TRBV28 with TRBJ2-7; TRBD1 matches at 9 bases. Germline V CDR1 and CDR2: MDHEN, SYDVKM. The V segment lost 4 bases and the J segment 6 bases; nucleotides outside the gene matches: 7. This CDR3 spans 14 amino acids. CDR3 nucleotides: TGTGCCAGCAGTTCACAGGGGGCGCGCGTCGAGCAGTACTTC. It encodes CASSSQGARVEQYF.

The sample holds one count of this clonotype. CDR3 amino acids: CASSLRPSRGTDTQYF. The CDR3 DNA is TGTGCCAGCTCACTACGGCCCTCTCGGGGAACAGATACGCAGTATTTT. The rearrangement uses TRBV18 and TRBJ2-3; weak D call: TRBD2 (5 bases). The ends were cut back, 4 bases at V and 3 bases at J, with 17 bases in the middle. The germline CDR1 and CDR2 sequences are KGHSH and LQKENI. The CDR3 runs 16 residues.

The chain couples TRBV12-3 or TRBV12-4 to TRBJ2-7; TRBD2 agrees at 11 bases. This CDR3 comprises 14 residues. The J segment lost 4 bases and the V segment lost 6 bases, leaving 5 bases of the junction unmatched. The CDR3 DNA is TGTGCCAGCAGGACGGGACTAGCGGAATACGAGCAGTACTTC. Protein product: CASRTGLAEYEQYF.

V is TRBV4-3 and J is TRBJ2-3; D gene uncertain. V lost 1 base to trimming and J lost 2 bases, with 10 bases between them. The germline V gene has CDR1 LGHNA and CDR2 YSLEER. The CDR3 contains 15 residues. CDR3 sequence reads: CASSQAVQITDTQYF. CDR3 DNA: TGCGCCAGCAGCCAAGCGGTTCAGATCACAGATACGCAGTATTTT.

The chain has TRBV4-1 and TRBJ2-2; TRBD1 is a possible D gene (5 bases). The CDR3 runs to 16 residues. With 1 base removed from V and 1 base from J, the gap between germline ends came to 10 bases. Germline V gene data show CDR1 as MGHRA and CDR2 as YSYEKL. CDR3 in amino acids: CASSQVRQGNTGELFF. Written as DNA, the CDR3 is TGCGCCAGCAGCCAAGTACGGCAGGGGAACACCGGGGAGCTGTTTTTT.

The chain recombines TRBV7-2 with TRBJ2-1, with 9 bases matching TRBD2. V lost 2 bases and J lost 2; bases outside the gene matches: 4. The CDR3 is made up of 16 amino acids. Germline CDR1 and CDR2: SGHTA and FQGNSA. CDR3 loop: CASSLWRGGPYNEQFF. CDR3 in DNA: TGTGCCAGCAGCTTATGGCGGGGGGGCCCCTACAATGAGCAGTTCTTC.

CDR3 region: CSVRGSGANVLTF. The CDR3 DNA follows: TGCAGCGTTCGAGGCTCTGGGGCCAACGTCCTGACTTTC. This chain joins TRBV29-1 and TRBJ2-6; D ambiguous. This CDR3 contains 13 residues. Germline lookup yields CDR1 SQVTM and CDR2 ANQGSEA. Trimming removed 5 bases at V and 0 bases at J, with 5 bases between.

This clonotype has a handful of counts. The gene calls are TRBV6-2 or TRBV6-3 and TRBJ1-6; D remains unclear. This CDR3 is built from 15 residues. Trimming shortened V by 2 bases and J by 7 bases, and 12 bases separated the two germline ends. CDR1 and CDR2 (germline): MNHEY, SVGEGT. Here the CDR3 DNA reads TGTGCCAGCAGTTACCCGAGCCCGGGGAATTCACCCCTCCACTTT. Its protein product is CASSYPSPGNSPLHF.

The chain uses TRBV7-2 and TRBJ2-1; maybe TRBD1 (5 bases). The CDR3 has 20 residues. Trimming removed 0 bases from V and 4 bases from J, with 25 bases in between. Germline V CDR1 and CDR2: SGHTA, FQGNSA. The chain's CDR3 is CASSLAGFGAGWTRYNEQFF. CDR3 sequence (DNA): TGTGCCAGCAGCTTAGCGGGATTTGGGGCAGGGTGGACCCGGTACAATGAGCAGTTCTTC.

The CDR3 coding sequence is TGCGCCAGCAGCTCGGGACTCCTAAGGGCTAGCACAGATACGCAGTATTTT. This encodes CASSSGLLRASTDTQYF. The J gene is TRBJ2-3, the V gene TRBV5-1, with a possible D match to TRBD2 (6 bases). The germline V and J ends were trimmed by 3 bases and 0 bases, with 17 bases remaining between them. Germline-derived CDR1 and CDR2 are SGHRS and YFSETQ. This CDR3 is built from 17 residues.

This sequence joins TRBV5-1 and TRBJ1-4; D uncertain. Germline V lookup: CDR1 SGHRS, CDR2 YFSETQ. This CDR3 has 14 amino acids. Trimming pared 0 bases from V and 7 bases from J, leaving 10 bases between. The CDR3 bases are TGCGCCAGCAGCTTGGTGGGAAGTGGTGAAAAACTGTTTTTT. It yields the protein CASSLVGSGEKLFF. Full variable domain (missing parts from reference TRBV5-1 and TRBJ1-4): KAGVTQTPRYLIKTRGQQVTLSCSPISGHRSVSWYQQTPGQGLQFLFEYFSETQRNKGNFPGRFSGRQFSNSRSEMNVSTLELGDSALYLCASSLVGSGEKLFFGSGTQLSVL.

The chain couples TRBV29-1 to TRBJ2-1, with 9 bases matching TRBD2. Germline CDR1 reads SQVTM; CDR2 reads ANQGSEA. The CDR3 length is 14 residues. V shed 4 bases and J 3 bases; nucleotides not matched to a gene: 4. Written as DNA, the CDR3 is TGCAGCGTTGGGGGCGGGGGGGTCTACAATGAGCAGTTCTTC. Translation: CSVGGGGVYNEQFF.

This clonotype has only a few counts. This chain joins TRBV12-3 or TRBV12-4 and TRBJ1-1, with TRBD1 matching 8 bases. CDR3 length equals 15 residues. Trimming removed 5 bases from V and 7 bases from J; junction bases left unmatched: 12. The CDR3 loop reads CASSLTQGERGEAFF. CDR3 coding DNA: TGTGCCAGCAGTCTAACACAGGGGGAAAGGGGTGAAGCTTTCTTT.

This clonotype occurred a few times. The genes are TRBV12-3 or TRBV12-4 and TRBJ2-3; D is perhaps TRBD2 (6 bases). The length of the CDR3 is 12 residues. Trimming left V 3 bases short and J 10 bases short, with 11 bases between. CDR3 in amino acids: CASSFAGTPQYF. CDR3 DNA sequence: TGTGCCAGCAGTTTTGCGGGGACCCCGCAGTATTTT.

The CDR3 region is CASSQDRGTSGALAKNIQYF. CDR3 in DNA: TGCGCCAGCAGCCAAGATCGGGGGACTAGCGGGGCTCTAGCCAAAAACATTCAGTACTTC. V and J are TRBV4-1 and TRBJ2-4; 13 bases match TRBD2. The germline CDR1 and CDR2 sequences are MGHRA and YSYEKL. V was clipped by 0 bases and J by 0 bases; unmatched bases: 8. The CDR3 length is 20 residues.